This record looks at one TCR beta chain sequence and its context. Its specificity is unknown. The sample comes from a study of identical twins. Trimming cost V 6 bases and J 1 base, with 10 bases left between them. CDR1 and CDR2 (germline): SQVTM, ANQGSEA. CDR3 length equals 13 residues. Whole-study findings and limits: Weaker excess twin sharing was observed in beta out-of-frame sequences. The authors noted that invariant MAIT and iNKT cells could partly confound zero-insertion analyses.

With template switching, a universal primer site was added, and the cDNA carried unique molecular identifiers. Using its own MiXCR run on the 5' RACE reads, TCRdb lists one record per CDR3 protein. The top ten clones hold about 0.27% of a sample with 1,800,000 or so distinct CDR3 sequences, under 35% of them seen once. This TCR derives from a newborn girl in good health. The rearrangement uses TRBV29-1 and TRBJ2-4; D is perhaps TRBD2 (5 bases). Material: cord blood. The CDR3 loop is CSVLRGAKNIQYF. As DNA, the CDR3 is TGCAGCGTGCTCAGAGGGGCCAAAAACATTCAGTACTTC.